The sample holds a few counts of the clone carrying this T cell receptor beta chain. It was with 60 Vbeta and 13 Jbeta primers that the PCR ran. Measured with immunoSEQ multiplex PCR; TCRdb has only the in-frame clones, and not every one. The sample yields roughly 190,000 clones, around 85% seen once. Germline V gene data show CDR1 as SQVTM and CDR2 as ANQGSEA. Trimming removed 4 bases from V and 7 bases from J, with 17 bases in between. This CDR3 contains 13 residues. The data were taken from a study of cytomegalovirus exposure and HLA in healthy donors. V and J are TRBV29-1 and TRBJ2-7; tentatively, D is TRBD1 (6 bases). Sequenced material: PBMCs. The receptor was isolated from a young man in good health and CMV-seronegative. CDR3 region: CSVGVAGDGEQYF. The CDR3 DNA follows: TGCAGCGTTGGGGTGGCAGGGGACGGAGAGCAGTACTTC.